One and the same sample provided the 21 T cell receptor beta chains below, sequenced in a study of blood T cell repertoires in COVID-19. Only in-frame clones appear in the TCRdb table, and some are missing; sequencing was by immunoSEQ multiplex PCR. This table has a few hundred thousand clones, about nine tenths appearing once. Material for sequencing was peripheral blood. Receptors were obtained from a woman aged 55-69 years with COVID-19, enrolled during active disease.

The chain combines TRBV19 with TRBJ2-2, with a possible D match to TRBD1 (5 bases). The CDR3 extends over 15 amino acids. V dropped 11 bases and J dropped 0 bases, with 16 bases sitting between them. Looked up from germline, CDR1 is LNHDA and CDR2 is SQIVND (reference sequence). The CDR3 loop is CAGPDSSANTGELFF. The DNA of the CDR3 is TGTGCCGGACCAGACAGTTCCGCGAACACCGGGGAGCTGTTTTTT.

V is TRBV6-5 and J is TRBJ2-7, with TRBD2 as a possible D gene (6 bases). The germline gives CDR1 MNHEY, CDR2 SVGAGI. The CDR3 is made up of 16 amino acids. Deletions cut 0 bases from V and 3 bases from J, with 15 bases between. The CDR3 sequence is CASSYSRKGTDYEQYF. CDR3 coding DNA: TGTGCCAGCAGTTACTCGAGGAAAGGGACTGACTACGAGCAGTACTTC.

The chain has TRBV6-1 and TRBJ2-5, with TRBD2 matching 7 bases. Trimming removed 1 base from V and 2 bases from J; junction bases left unmatched: 10. The CDR3 has 17 residues. Germline V gives CDR1 MNHNS, CDR2 SASEGT. CDR3 bases: TGTGCCAGCAGTGAAGGCCCTACTGGGGGGGGGCAAGAGACCCAGTACTTC. Amino acid sequence: CASSEGPTGGGQETQYF.

The chain employs TRBV5-4 and TRBJ1-3; a possible D gene is TRBD1 (5 bases). The CDR3 spans 18 residues. V was pared by 4 bases and J by 0 bases, with 20 bases between. CDR1 and CDR2 (germline): SGHNT, YYREEE (reference sequence). CDR3 loop: CASSRGTPTPLSGNTIYF. The CDR3 DNA reads as TGTGCCAGCAGCCGAGGGACTCCAACGCCCCTCTCTGGAAACACCATATATTTT.

V and J are TRBV19 and TRBJ1-5, with D possibly matching TRBD1 (5 bases). The germline V gene encodes CDR1 LNHDA and CDR2 SQIVND (reference sequence). V was cut by 2 bases and J by 7 bases, with 24 bases left in between. There are 18 residues in the CDR3. CDR3 bases: TGTGCCAGTAGTATACTCCCCTCGGGGGGGGAAGGTAGGCAGCCCCAGCATTTT. Translating it yields CASSILPSGGEGRQPQHF.

The chain carries TRBV29-1 and TRBJ1-5, with 7 bases aligning to TRBD1. The germline CDR1 and CDR2 sequences are SQVTM and ANQGSEA. Germline trimming cut 7 bases from V and 4 bases from J; bases unmatched to any gene: 13. The CDR3 runs to 15 residues. CDR3 residues: CSGPLTGEVNQPQHF. The CDR3, as DNA: TGCAGCGGACCTCTAACAGGGGAAGTAAATCAGCCCCAGCATTTT.

The chain has TRBV11-2 and TRBJ1-4, with D tentatively TRBD1 (5 bases). CDR3 size: 16 residues. The V end lost 4 bases, the J end lost 3 bases, and 15 bases lay between the germline ends. In germline, CDR1 is SGHAT, CDR2 FQNNGV. CDR3 loop: CASSSPRVGPNEKLFF. CDR3 nucleotide sequence: TGTGCCAGCAGCTCACCCAGGGTAGGACCTAATGAAAAACTGTTTTTT.

The chain couples TRBV30 to TRBJ1-1; 12 nucleotides line up with TRBD1. Losses at the gene ends were 4 bases for V and 11 bases for J; bases not matched to a gene: 8. CDR1 and CDR2 (germline): GTSNPN, SVGIG (reference sequence). The CDR3 extends over 13 amino acids. As DNA, the CDR3 is TGTGCCTGGAACGTGGGACAGGGGGCGAGGGCTTTCTTT. Residues: CAWNVGQGARAFF.

The J gene is TRBJ1-2, the V gene TRBV19, with TRBD1 matching 11 bases. The CDR3 is 16 amino acids. Germline V lookup: CDR1 LNHDA, CDR2 SQIVND (reference sequence). J was trimmed by 7 bases and V by 6 bases; bases with no gene match: 13. CDR3 sequence reads: CASRIRLGQGAFGYTF. Here the CDR3 DNA reads TGTGCCAGTAGGATACGCCTTGGACAGGGGGCTTTTGGCTACACCTTC.

The chain joins TRBV19 to TRBJ2-7; a weak D match, TRBD1 (6 bases). V dropped 1 base and J dropped 0 bases, with 16 bases sitting between them. Germline values: CDR1 LNHDA, CDR2 SQIVND (reference sequence). This CDR3 region has 17 residues. CDR3 bases: TGTGCCAGTAGTATAGTTATTACAGGGAATGGCTCCTACGAGCAGTACTTC. It codes for CASSIVITGNGSYEQYF.

The chain is built from TRBV6-5 and TRBJ1-1; possibly TRBD1 for D (5 bases). Germline loops: CDR1 MNHEY, CDR2 SVGAGI. The V gene lost 8 bases and the J gene lost 5 bases, with 12 bases spanning the gap. The CDR3 loop spans 12 amino acids. CDR3 region: CASLGGRTEAFF. CDR3 nucleotide sequence: TGTGCCAGCCTGGGGGGAAGAACTGAAGCTTTCTTT.

V usage is TRBV29-1 and J usage is TRBJ1-2, with D hard to call. The germline V gene encodes CDR1 SQVTM and CDR2 ANQGSEA. CDR3 length equals 15 residues. V shed 6 bases and J shed 0 bases, with 17 bases lying between them. The chain's CDR3 is CSVRVAVGSNYGYTF. The CDR3, as DNA: TGCAGCGTCCGGGTGGCCGTAGGATCTAACTATGGCTACACCTTC.

The chain employs TRBV27 and TRBJ1-2; TRBD1 might be the D (5 bases). The CDR3 has 13 residues. Trimming pared 6 bases from V and 7 bases from J, leaving 15 bases between. The germline V gene has CDR1 MNHEY and CDR2 SMNVEV (reference sequence). The CDR3 DNA sequence: TGTGCCAGCAGGCCGCGGGGCACGTCTGGCTACACCTTC. This gives the protein CASRPRGTSGYTF.

V gene TRBV6-5 combines with J gene TRBJ1-6; 7 positions agree with TRBD1. CDR3 length: 15 amino acids. Losses at the gene ends were 2 bases for V and 8 bases for J; bases not matched to a gene: 6. Germline CDR1 MNHEY, CDR2 SVGAGI. The chain's CDR3 is CASSYTTGIDSPLHF. CDR3 coding DNA: TGTGCCAGCAGTTACACGACAGGGATCGATTCACCCCTCCACTTT.

The V gene is TRBV14, the J gene TRBJ2-5; TRBD1 matches 7 bases. Trimming took 4 bases from V and 5 from J; bases not matched to a gene: 19. The CDR3 loop spans 18 amino acids. CDR1 is SGHDN and CDR2 is FVKESK in the germline V gene. This CDR3 is CASSPGFRQGGSRETQYF. Written as DNA, the CDR3 is TGTGCCAGCAGCCCAGGATTCAGACAGGGTGGTAGTCGTGAGACCCAGTACTTC.

This clone came up once. The rearrangement uses TRBV6-5 and TRBJ1-2, with a possible D match to TRBD1 (6 bases). Trimming took off 0 bases at V and 1 base at J, with 9 bases between the two ends. The CDR3 has 15 residues. From germline, CDR1 is MNHEY and CDR2 SVGAGI. This CDR3 reads CASSYSLDSNYGYTF. CDR3 bases: TGTGCCAGCAGTTACTCCCTGGACAGTAACTATGGCTACACCTTC.

The V call is TRBV11-2, the J call TRBJ1-1; 7 bases match TRBD1. Per the germline V gene, CDR1 is SGHAT and CDR2 is FQNNGV. V gave up 4 bases and J gave up 0 bases; unmatched junction bases: 8. This CDR3 is built from 16 residues. The CDR3 coding sequence is TGTGCCAGCAGCTACCCAAGGGGGCTGGTGAACACTGAAGCTTTCTTT. Its translation: CASSYPRGLVNTEAFF. Variable domain in full (rest from reference TRBV11-2 and TRBJ1-1): EAGVAQSPRYKIIEKRQSVAFWCNPISGHATLYWYQQILGQGPKLLIQFQNNGVVDDSQLPKDRFSAERLKGVDSTLKIQPAKLEDSAVYLCASSYPRGLVNTEAFFGQGTRLTVV.

The J gene is TRBJ2-2, the V gene TRBV18, with no clear D. The CDR3 loop spans 16 amino acids. V shed 4 bases and J shed 6 bases, with 18 bases lying between them. Germline lookup yields CDR1 KGHSH and CDR2 LQKENI. CDR3 in amino acids: CASSLSLPGQAGELFF. The CDR3 region has the DNA TGTGCCAGCTCACTCTCCTTGCCAGGTCAGGCCGGGGAGCTGTTTTTT.

The chain employs TRBV4-1 and TRBJ1-4; TRBD1 matches 10 bases. The trim removed 4 bases at V and 3 bases at J, leaving 5 bases unmatched. The germline V gene has CDR1 MGHRA and CDR2 YSYEKL. The CDR3 is 16 amino acids. CDR3 sequence reads: CASSPLGQGSNEKLFF. The CDR3 DNA reads as TGCGCCAGCAGCCCCTTGGGACAGGGGTCTAATGAAAAACTGTTTTTT.

This clone has more than one count but fewer than ten. This sequence joins TRBV4-2 and TRBJ2-7, with 7 bases aligning to TRBD2. CDR3 length: 15 amino acids. Germline CDR1 and CDR2: LGHNA and YNFKEQ. Losses at the gene ends were 4 bases for V and 0 bases for J; bases not matched to a gene: 6. The chain's CDR3 is CASSPREASSYEQYF. The CDR3 DNA sequence: TGTGCCAGCAGCCCCCGGGAGGCCAGCTCCTACGAGCAGTACTTC.

The gene calls are TRBV7-2 and TRBJ1-6; 8 bases fit TRBD1. The CDR3 sequence is 15 residues long. The trim removed 4 bases at V and 3 bases at J, leaving 2 bases unmatched. From germline, CDR1 is SGHTA and CDR2 FQGNSA. The chain's CDR3 is CASSSGQGYNSPLHF. CDR3 DNA: TGTGCCAGCAGCTCCGGACAGGGCTATAATTCACCCCTCCACTTT.